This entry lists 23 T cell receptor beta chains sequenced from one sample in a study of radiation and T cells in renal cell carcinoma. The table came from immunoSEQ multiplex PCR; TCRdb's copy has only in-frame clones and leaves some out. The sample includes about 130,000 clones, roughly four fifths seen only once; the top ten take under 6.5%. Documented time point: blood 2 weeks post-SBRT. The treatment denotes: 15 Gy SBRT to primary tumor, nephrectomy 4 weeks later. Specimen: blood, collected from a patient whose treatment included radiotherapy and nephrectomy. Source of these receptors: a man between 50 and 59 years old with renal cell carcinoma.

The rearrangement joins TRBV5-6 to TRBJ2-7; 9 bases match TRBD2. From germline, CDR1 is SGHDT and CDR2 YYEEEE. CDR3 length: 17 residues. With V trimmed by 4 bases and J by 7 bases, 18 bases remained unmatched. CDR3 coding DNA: TGTGCCAGCAGCCCGCCCGGAGGTAGCGGGAGTTTGTTGGAGCAGTACTTC. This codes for CASSPPGGSGSLLEQYF. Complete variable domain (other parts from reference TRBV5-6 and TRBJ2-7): DAGVTQSPTHLIKTRGQQVTLRCSPKSGHDTVSWYQQALGQGPQFIFQYYEEEERQRGNFPDRFSGHQFPNYSSELNVNALLLGDSALYLCASSPPGGSGSLLEQYFGPGTRLTVT.

The chain's CDR3 is CASSIQGQKIDSNQPQHF. The CDR3 DNA reads as TGTGCCAGTAGTATTCAGGGACAGAAGATCGATAGCAATCAGCCCCAGCATTTT. V usage is TRBV19 and J usage is TRBJ1-5; 7 bases match TRBD1. This CDR3 contains 18 residues. Germline CDR1 LNHDA, CDR2 SQIVND (reference sequence). After removal of 3 bases from V and 0 bases from J, the junction contained 11 bases not matched to a gene.

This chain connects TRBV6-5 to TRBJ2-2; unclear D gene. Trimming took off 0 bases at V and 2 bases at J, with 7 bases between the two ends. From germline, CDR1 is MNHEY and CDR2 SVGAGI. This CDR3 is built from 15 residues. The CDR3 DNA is TGTGCCAGCAGTTACTCGGCCCTAAACACCGGGGAGCTGTTTTTT. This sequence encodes CASSYSALNTGELFF.

In nucleotides, the CDR3 is TGCGCCAGCAGCCCACTTTCCCCAGATACGCAGTATTTT. It translates to CASSPLSPDTQYF. The rearrangement joins TRBV4-1 to TRBJ2-3, with unresolved D. This CDR3 region has 13 residues. Trimming took 4 bases from V and 4 from J, leaving 9 bases between them. CDR1 is MGHRA and CDR2 is YSYEKL in the germline V gene.

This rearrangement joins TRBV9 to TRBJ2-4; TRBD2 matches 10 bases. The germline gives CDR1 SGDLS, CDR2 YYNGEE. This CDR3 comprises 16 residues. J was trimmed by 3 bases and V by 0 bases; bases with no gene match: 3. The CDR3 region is CASSVGPSGGKNIQYF. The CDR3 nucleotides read TGTGCCAGCAGCGTAGGGCCTAGCGGGGGCAAAAACATTCAGTACTTC.

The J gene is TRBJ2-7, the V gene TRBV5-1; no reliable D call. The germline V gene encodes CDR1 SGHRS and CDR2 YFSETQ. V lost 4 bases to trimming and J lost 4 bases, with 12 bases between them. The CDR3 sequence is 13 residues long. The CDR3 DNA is TGCGCCAGCAGCGAGAAGGGTGTATACGAGCAGTACTTC. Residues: CASSEKGVYEQYF.

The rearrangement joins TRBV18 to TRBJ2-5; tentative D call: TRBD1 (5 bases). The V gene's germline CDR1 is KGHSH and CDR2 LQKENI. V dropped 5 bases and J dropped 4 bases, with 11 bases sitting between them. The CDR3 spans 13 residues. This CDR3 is CASSTPGAETQYF. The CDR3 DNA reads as TGTGCCAGCTCAACCCCTGGGGCAGAGACCCAGTACTTC.

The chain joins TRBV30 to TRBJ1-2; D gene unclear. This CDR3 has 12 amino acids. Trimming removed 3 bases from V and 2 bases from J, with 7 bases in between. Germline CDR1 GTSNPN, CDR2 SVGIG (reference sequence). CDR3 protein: CAWRGWNYGYTF. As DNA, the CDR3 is TGTGCCTGGAGGGGTTGGAACTATGGCTACACCTTC.

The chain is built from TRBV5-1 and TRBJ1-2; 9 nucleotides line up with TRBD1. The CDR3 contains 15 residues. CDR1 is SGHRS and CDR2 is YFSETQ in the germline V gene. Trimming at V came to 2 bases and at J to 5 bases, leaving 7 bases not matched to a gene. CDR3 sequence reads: CASSLTGGAEYGYTF. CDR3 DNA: TGCGCCAGCAGCTTAACAGGGGGCGCGGAATATGGCTACACCTTC.

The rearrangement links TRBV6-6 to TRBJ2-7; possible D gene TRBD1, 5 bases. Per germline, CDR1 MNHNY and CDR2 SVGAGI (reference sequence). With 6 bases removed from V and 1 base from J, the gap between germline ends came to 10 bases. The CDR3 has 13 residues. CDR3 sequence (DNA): TGTGCCAGCAGAGACAGTACGTCCTACGAGCAGTACTTC. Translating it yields CASRDSTSYEQYF.

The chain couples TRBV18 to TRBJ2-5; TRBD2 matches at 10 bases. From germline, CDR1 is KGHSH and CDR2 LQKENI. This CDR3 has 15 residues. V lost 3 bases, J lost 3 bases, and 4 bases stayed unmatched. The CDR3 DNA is TGTGCCAGCTCACCCGGGACTAGCGCCGAAGAGACCCAGTACTTC. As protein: CASSPGTSAEETQYF.

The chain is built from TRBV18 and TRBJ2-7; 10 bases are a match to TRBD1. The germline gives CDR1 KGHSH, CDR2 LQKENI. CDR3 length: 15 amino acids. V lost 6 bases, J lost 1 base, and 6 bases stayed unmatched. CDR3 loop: CASSGGTGVSYEQYF. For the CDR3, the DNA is TGTGCCAGCTCGGGTGGGACAGGGGTATCCTACGAGCAGTACTTC.

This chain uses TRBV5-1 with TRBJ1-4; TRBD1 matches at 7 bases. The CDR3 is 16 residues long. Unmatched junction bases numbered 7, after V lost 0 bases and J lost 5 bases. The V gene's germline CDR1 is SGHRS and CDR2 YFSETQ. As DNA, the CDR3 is TGCGCCAGCAGCTTGGTACAGGGGAATCCAAATGAAAAACTGTTTTTT. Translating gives CASSLVQGNPNEKLFF.

CDR3 sequence reads: CASISRADTQYF. As DNA, the CDR3 is TGTGCCAGCATATCCCGAGCCGATACGCAGTATTTT. The chain has TRBV28 and TRBJ2-3; D is unclear. This CDR3 has 12 residues. Germline lookup yields CDR1 MDHEN and CDR2 SYDVKM. Deletions cut 7 bases from V and 6 bases from J, with 11 bases between.

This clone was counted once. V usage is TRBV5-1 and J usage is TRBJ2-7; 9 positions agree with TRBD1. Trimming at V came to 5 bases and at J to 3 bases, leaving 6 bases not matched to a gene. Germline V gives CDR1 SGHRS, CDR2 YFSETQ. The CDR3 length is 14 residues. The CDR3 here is CASSFGQGYYEQYF. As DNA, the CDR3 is TGCGCCAGCAGTTTCGGACAGGGGTACTACGAGCAGTACTTC.

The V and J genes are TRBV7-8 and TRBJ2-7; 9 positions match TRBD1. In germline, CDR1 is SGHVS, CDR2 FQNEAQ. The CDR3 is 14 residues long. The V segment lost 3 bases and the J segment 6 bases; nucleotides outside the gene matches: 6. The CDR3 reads CASSLLQGASEQYF. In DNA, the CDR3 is TGTGCCAGCAGCTTGTTACAGGGGGCGTCCGAGCAGTACTTC.

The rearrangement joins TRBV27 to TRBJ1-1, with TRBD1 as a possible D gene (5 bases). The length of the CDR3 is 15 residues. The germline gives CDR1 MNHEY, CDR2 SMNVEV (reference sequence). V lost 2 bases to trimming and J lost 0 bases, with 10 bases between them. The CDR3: CASSLGGSVNTEAFF. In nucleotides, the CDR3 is TGTGCCAGCAGTTTAGGGGGGTCGGTGAACACTGAAGCTTTCTTT.

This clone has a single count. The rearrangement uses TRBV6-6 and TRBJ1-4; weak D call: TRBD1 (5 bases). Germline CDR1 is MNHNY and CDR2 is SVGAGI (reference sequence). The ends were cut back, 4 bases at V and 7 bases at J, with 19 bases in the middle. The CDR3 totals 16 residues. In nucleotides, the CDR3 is TGTGCCAGCAGTTCAATACTAGGGTTAAGGGGTGAAAAACTGTTTTTT. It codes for CASSSILGLRGEKLFF.

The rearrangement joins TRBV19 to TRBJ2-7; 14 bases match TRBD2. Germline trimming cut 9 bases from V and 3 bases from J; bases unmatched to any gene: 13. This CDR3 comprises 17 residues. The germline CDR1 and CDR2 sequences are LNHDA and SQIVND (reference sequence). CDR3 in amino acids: CARETSGTSGGNYEQYF. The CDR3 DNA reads TGTGCCAGGGAAACCTCCGGGACTAGCGGGGGTAACTACGAGCAGTACTTC.

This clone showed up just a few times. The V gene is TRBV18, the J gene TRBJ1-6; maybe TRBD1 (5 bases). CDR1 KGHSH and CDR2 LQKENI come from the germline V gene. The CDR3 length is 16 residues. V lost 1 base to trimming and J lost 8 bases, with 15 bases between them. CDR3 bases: TGTGCCAGCTCACCACGACAGAGCCTAGAAGATTCACCCCTCCACTTT. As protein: CASSPRQSLEDSPLHF.

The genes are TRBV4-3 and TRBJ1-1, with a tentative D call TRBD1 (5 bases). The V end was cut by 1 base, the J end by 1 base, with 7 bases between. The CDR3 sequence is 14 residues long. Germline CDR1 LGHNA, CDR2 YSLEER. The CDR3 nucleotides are TGCGCCAGCAGCCAAGTACAGGAGAACACTGAAGCTTTCTTT. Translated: CASSQVQENTEAFF.

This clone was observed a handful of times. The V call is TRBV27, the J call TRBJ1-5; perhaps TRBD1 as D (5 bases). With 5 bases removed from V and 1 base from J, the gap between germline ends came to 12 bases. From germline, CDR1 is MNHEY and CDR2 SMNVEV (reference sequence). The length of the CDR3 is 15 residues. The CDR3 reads CASSATGFSNQPQHF. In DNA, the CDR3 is TGTGCCAGCAGTGCAACAGGCTTCAGCAATCAGCCCCAGCATTTT.

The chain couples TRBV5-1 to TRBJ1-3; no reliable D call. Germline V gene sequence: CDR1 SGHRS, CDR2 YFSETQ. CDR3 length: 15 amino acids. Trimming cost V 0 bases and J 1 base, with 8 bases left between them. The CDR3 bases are TGCGCCAGCAGCTTGGCGGTTACTTCTGGAAACACCATATATTTT. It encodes CASSLAVTSGNTIYF.